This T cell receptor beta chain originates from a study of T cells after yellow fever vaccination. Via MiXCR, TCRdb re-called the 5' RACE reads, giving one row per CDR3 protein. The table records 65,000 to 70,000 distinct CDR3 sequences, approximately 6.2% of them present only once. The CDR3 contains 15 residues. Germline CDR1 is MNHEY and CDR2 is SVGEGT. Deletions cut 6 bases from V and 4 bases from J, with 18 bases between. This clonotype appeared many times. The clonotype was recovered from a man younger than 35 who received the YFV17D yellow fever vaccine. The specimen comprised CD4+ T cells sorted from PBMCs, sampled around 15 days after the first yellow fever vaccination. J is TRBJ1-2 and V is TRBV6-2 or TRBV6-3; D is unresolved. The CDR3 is CASSRIETLLYGYTF. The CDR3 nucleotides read TGTGCCAGCAGCCGCATCGAGACCCTACTCTATGGCTACACCTTC.